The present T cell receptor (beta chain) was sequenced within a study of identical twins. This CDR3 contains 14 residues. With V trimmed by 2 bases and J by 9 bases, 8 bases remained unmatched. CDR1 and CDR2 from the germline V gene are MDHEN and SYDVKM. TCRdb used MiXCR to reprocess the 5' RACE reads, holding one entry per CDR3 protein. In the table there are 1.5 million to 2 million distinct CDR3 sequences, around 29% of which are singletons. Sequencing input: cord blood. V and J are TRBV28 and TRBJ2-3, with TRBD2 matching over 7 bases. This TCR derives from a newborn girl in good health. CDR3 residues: CASSLLAEGPTQYF. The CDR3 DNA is TGTGCCAGCAGTTTACTAGCGGAAGGGCCGACGCAGTATTTT.